Listed below are T cell receptor beta chains from one sample, sequenced in a study of blood T cell repertoires in COVID-19. Generated by immunoSEQ multiplex PCR, the TCRdb table keeps only in-frame clones and is missing some. The sample has under 250,000 clones; around 80% are singletons. Sequences were obtained from peripheral blood. Receptors were obtained from a man aged 35-49 years with active or convalescent COVID-19. Both conserved end residues are part of each CDR3.

V gene,J gene,CDR3 protein
TRBV5-1,TRBJ1-6,CASSLGQSGSPLHF
TRBV5-6,TRBJ2-2,CASSFYPRSLAGGTGELFF
TRBV5-4,TRBJ1-1,CASSFDPNRGETEAFF
TRBV11-3,TRBJ2-7,CASSSRQGSYEQYF
TRBV6-5,TRBJ1-2,CASTGDRENYGYTF
TRBV9,TRBJ1-3,CASSVQGSGNTIYF
TRBV6-5,TRBJ1-1,CASSYSATLYSTEAFF
TRBV6-1,TRBJ2-7,CASSEGQGSYEQYF
TRBV29-1,TRBJ1-1,CSVDDRLNTEAFF
TRBV7-2,TRBJ2-2,CASSPVSGASTGELFF
TRBV5-1,TRBJ1-1,CASSLVLANLNTEAFF
TRBV2,TRBJ1-5,CASRGGTSNQPQHF
TRBV11-2,TRBJ1-4,CASSSAPASEKLFF
TRBV2,TRBJ2-7,CASSVEGYEQYF
TRBV9,TRBJ2-1,CASSVGPSGVNEQFF
TRBV11-2,TRBJ1-1,CASSSYRQANTEAFF
TRBV5-1,TRBJ1-1,CASSLGTGKAFF
TRBV11-3,TRBJ1-6,CASSPRPGVAPLHF
TRBV2,TRBJ1-1,CASTTTGSTTEAFF
TRBV6-5,TRBJ2-5,CASRMGGLAQETQYF
TRBV5-1,TRBJ2-6,CASSLVGRVGSGANVLTF
TRBV19,TRBJ1-4,CASSSPHRGMGNEKLFF
TRBV2,TRBJ1-2,CASRADRDVSGYTF
TRBV27,TRBJ1-6,CASSWDRGNSPLHF
TRBV18,TRBJ2-3,CASSPRTSGMLTDTQYF
TRBV4-2,TRBJ2-7,CASSQFISGASYEQYF
TRBV6-1,TRBJ2-5,CASSEEFQKQETQYF
TRBV19,TRBJ2-3,CASSSWTGPTDTQYF
TRBV19,TRBJ1-1,CASSIGAGLNTEAFF
TRBV19,TRBJ1-2,CASSRLQDRGYGYTF
TRBV5-1,TRBJ1-2,CASSMTGGINYGYTF
TRBV7-9,TRBJ2-1,CASSLPPLAGGVHYNEQFF
TRBV19,TRBJ2-1,CASSPRASGGGNEQFF
TRBV6-5,TRBJ2-2,CASSYSTGYTGELFF
TRBV6-5,TRBJ2-1,CASSRHSTLGQFF
TRBV6-5,TRBJ2-1,CASRPRQGAMNEQFF
TRBV6-5,TRBJ1-2,CASSYRDSPPYGYTF
TRBV24-1,TRBJ1-1,CATRGPNTEAFF
TRBV6-2/TRBV6-3,TRBJ2-5,CASSYSSALETQYF
TRBV30,TRBJ2-1,CAWSVLGLAGGRAYNEQFF
TRBV3-1/TRBV3-2,TRBJ1-1,CASSQTNTEAFF
TRBV12-3/TRBV12-4,TRBJ1-5,CASSIQGDQPQHF
TRBV19,TRBJ1-1,CASTTGHVNTEAFF
TRBV3-1/TRBV3-2,TRBJ2-3,CASSQDGSLGTQYF
TRBV2,TRBJ2-7,CASRETSEQYF
TRBV14,TRBJ1-2,CASSQSLRYGYTF